The next 8 T cell receptor beta chains were all read from a single sample in a study of blood T cells in healthy people across ages. A sample-barcoded 5' primer and a J-beta primer mix were used in a second PCR of about 6 to 12 cycles. TCRdb called the 5' RACE reads again in MiXCR, with one record for every CDR3 protein. The profile shows 600,000 to 850,000 distinct CDR3 sequences, about 42% of them singletons. The material sequenced was blood. These receptors all come from a woman aged 55-70 years in good health.

The V call is TRBV6-5, the J call TRBJ2-7; TRBD1 or TRBD2 may be the D gene (6 bases each). The V end lost 4 bases, the J end lost 2 bases, and 15 bases lay between the germline ends. The V gene's germline CDR1 is MNHEY and CDR2 SVGAGI. This CDR3 spans 15 amino acids. The CDR3 nucleotides read TGTGCCAGCAGTTGGGGGGCCCTCGACCCCTACGAGCAGTACTTC. This encodes CASSWGALDPYEQYF.

This clonotype was seen more than once but under ten times. The genes are TRBV6-5 and TRBJ2-1, with 8 bases lining up with TRBD1. The V and J ends lost 6 bases and 9 bases, in that order; junction bases with no gene match: 4. The CDR3 covers 12 residues. The germline gives CDR1 MNHEY, CDR2 SVGAGI. CDR3 in DNA: TGTGCCAGCAGGGACAGGGTTGGTGAGCAGTTCTTC. Amino acids: CASRDRVGEQFF.

This clonotype has just one count. This chain joins TRBV5-1 and TRBJ1-1; D is unclear. CDR1 SGHRS and CDR2 YFSETQ come from the germline V gene. CDR3 length: 13 residues. The V and J ends lost 3 bases and 2 bases respectively, with 8 bases between them. CDR3 coding DNA: TGCGCCAGCAGCTCGTCAAGTAACACTGAAGCTTTCTTT. It encodes CASSSSSNTEAFF.

This chain uses TRBV2 with TRBJ2-7, with a tentative D call TRBD1 (6 bases). CDR3 size: 15 residues. In germline, CDR1 is SNHLY, CDR2 FYNNEI. Between the trimmed V and J ends, which lost 4 bases and 0 bases, there was a span of 13 bases. The CDR3 loop is CASSVGTQISYEQYF. CDR3 DNA: TGTGCCAGCAGTGTAGGGACACAGATCTCCTACGAGCAGTACTTC.

The V call is TRBV10-3, the J call TRBJ2-7, with D hard to call. CDR1 ENHRY and CDR2 SYGVKD come from the germline V gene. The V end was cut by 2 bases, the J end by 3 bases, with 8 bases between. This CDR3 region has 13 residues. CDR3 in amino acids: CAISEGPRYEQYF. In DNA, the CDR3 is TGTGCCATCAGTGAGGGACCACGCTACGAGCAGTACTTC.

This chain links TRBV7-2 with TRBJ2-5, with D uncertain. The CDR3 runs to 14 residues. The germline V gene has CDR1 SGHTA and CDR2 FQGNSA. Deletions cut 5 bases from V and 11 bases from J, with 21 bases between. The CDR3 is CASSHLQSTNEQYF. As DNA, the CDR3 is TGTGCCAGCAGCCATCTACAGTCCACCAATGAGCAGTACTTC.

The chain joins TRBV10-3 to TRBJ2-5; 7 nucleotides agree with TRBD1. The J call is uncertain, as TRBJ2-7 better fits the DNA end. The CDR3 length is 13 residues. Per the germline V gene, CDR1 is ENHRY and CDR2 is SYGVKD. CDR3 sequence reads: CAISERTGVEQYF. DNA for the CDR3: TGTGCCATCAGTGAGAGAACAGGGGTCGAGCAGTACTTC.

The chain employs TRBV10-3 and TRBJ1-2; D is undetermined. The germline V and J ends were trimmed by 10 bases and 2 bases, with 11 bases remaining between them. The CDR3 covers 12 residues. CDR1 and CDR2 (germline): ENHRY, SYGVKD. The CDR3 sequence is CATAAANYGYTF. Here the CDR3 DNA reads TGTGCCACCGCCGCAGCCAACTATGGCTACACCTTC.